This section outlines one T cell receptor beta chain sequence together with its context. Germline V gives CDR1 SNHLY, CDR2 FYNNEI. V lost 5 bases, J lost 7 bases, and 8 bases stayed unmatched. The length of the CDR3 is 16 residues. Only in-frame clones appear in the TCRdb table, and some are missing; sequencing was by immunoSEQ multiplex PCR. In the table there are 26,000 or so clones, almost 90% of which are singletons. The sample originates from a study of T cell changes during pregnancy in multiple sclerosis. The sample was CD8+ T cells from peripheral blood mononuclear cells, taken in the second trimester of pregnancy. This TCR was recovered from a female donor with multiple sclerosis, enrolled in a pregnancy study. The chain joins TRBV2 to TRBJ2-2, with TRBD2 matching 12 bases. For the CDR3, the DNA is TGTGCCAGCAGTAAGCCGACTAGCGGGGGCGGCGGGGAGCTGTTTTTT. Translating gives CASSKPTSGGGGELFF.